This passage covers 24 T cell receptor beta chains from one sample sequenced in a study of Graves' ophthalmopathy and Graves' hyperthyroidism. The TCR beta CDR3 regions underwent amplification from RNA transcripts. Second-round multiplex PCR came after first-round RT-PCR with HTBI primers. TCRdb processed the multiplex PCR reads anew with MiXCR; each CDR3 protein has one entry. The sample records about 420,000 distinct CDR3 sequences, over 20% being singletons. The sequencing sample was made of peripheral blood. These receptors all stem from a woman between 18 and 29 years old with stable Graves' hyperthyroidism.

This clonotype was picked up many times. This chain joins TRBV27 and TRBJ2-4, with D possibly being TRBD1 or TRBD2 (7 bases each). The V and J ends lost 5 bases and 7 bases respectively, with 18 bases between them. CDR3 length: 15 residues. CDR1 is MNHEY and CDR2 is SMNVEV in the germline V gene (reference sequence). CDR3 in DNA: TGTGCCAGCAGTGCACTACAGGGGCGGGGGAACATTCAGTACTTC. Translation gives CASSALQGRGNIQYF.

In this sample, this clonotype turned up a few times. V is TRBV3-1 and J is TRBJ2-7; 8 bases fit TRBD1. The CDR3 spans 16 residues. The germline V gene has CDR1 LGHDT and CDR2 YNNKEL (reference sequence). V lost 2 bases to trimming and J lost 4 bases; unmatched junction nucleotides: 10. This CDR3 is CASSQSIGDRRYEQYF. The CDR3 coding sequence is TGTGCCAGCAGCCAATCAATAGGGGACAGGAGGTACGAGCAGTACTTC.

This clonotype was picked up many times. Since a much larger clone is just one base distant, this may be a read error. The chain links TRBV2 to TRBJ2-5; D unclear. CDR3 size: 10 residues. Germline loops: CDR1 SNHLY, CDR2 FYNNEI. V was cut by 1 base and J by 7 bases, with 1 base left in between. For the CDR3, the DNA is TGTGCCAGCAGTGAAGGGACCCAGTACTTC. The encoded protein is CASSEGTQYF.

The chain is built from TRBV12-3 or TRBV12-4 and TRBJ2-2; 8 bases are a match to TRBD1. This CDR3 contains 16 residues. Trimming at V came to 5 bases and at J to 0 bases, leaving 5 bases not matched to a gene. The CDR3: CASSPQTGANTGELFF. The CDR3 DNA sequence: TGTGCCAGCAGTCCCCAGACAGGGGCGAACACCGGGGAGCTGTTTTTT.

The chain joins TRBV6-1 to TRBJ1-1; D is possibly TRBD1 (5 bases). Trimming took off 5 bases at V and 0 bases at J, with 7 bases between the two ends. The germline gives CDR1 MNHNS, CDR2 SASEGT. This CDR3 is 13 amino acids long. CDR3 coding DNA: TGTGCCAGCAGTACGGGGGTGAACACTGAAGCTTTCTTT. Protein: CASSTGVNTEAFF.

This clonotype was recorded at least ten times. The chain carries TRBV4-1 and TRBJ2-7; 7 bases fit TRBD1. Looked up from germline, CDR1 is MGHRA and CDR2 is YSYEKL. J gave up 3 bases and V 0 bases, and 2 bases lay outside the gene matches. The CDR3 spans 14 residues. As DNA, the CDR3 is TGCGCCAGCAGCCAAGAGGGGACAGTCTACGAGCAGTACTTC. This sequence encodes CASSQEGTVYEQYF.

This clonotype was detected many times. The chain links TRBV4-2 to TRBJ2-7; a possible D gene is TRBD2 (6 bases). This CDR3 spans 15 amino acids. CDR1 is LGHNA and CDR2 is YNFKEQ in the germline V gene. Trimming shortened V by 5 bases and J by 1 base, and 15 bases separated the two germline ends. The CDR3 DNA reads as TGTGCCAGCAGCTTGTGGTGGGAGGCGTCCTACGAGCAGTACTTC. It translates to CASSLWWEASYEQYF.

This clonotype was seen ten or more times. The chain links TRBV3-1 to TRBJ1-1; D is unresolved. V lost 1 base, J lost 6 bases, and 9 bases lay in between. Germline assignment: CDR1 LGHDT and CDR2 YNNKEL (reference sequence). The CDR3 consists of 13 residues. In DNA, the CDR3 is TGTGCCAGCAGCCAAGTTCCTGAATCTGAAGCTTTCTTT. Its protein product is CASSQVPESEAFF.

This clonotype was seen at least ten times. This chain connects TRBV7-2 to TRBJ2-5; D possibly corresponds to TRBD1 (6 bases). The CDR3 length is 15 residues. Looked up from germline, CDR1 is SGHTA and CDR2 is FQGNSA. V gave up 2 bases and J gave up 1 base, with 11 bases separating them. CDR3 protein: CASSLYRDIQETQYF. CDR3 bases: TGTGCCAGCAGCTTATACCGGGACATCCAAGAGACCCAGTACTTC.

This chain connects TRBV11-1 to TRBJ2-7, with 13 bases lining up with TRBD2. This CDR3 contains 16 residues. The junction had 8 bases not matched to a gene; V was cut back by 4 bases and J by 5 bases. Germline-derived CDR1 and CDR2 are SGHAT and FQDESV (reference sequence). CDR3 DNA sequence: TGTGCCAGCAGCTCCTTGACTAGCGGGAGGTTCCACGAGCAGTACTTC. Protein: CASSSLTSGRFHEQYF.

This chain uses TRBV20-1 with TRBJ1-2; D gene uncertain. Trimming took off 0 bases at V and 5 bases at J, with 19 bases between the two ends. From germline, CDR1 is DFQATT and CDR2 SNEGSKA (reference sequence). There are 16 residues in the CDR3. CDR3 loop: CSARDLRRNPLYGYTF. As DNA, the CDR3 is TGCAGTGCTAGAGATCTAAGACGGAACCCCCTTTATGGCTACACCTTC.

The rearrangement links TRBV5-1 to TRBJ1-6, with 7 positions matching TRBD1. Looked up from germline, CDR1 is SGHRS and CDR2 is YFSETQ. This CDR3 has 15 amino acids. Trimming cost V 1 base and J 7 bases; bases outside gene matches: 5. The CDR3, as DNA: TGCGCCAGCAGCTTGTGGGGGACAGAGAATTCACCCCTCCACTTT. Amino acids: CASSLWGTENSPLHF.

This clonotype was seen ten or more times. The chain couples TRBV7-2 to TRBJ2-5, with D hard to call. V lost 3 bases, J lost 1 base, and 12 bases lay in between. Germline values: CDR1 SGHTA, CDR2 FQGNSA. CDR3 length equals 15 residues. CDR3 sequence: CASSFYTGFQETQYF. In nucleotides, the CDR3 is TGTGCCAGCAGCTTTTATACTGGATTCCAAGAGACCCAGTACTTC. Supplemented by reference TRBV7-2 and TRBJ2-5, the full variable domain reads GAGVSQSPSNKVTEKGKDVELRCDPISGHTALYWYRQSLGQGLEFLIYFQGNSAPDKSGLPSDRFSAERTGGSVSTLTIQRTQQEDSAVYLCASSFYTGFQETQYFGPGTRLLVL.

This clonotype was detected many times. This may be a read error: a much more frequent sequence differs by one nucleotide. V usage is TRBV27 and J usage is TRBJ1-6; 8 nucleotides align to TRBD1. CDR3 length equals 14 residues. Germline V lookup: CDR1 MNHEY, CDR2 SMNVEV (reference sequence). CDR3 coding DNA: TGTGCCAGCAGTCCCAGGGGGCGTAATTCACACCTCCACTTT. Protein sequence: CASSPRGRNSHLHF.

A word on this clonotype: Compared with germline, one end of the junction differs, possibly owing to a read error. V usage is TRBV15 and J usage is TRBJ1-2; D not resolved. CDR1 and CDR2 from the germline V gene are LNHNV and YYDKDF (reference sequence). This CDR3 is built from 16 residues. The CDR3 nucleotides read TGTGCCACTAGCAGATCGCTAGAGAGCCCAATCTATGGCTACACCTTC. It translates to CATSRSLESPIYGYTF.

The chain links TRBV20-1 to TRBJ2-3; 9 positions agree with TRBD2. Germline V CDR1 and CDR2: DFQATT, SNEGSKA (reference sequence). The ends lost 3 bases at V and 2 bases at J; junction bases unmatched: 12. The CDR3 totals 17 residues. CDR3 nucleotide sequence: TGCAGTGCTAGTACCGCAGTAGCGGGGGTCCACACAGATACGCAGTATTTT. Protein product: CSASTAVAGVHTDTQYF.

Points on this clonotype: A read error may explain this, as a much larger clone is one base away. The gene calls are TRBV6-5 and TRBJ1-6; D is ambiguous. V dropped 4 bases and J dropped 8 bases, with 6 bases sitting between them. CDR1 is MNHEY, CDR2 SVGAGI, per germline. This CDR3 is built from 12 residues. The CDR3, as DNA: TGTGCCAGCAGTTCAACTTATTCACCCCTCCACTTT. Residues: CASSSTYSPLHF.

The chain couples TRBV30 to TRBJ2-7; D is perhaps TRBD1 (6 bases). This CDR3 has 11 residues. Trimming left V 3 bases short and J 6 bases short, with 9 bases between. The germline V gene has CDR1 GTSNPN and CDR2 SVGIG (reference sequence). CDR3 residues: CAWSLGGEQYF. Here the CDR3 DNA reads TGTGCCTGGAGCCTAGGGGGCGAGCAGTACTTC.

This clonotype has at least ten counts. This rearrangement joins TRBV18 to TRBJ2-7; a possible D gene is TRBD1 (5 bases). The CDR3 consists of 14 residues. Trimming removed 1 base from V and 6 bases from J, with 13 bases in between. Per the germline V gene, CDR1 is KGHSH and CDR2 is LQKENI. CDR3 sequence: CASSPRQNPREQYF. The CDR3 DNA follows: TGTGCCAGCTCACCACGACAGAACCCTCGCGAGCAGTACTTC.

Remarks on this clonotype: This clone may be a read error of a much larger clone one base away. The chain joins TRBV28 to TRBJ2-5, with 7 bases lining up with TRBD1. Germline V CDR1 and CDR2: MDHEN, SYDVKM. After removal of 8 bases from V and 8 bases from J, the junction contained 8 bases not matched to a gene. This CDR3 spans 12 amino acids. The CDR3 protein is CASYDRVNTQYF. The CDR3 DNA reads TGTGCCAGCTACGACAGGGTCAATACCCAGTACTTC. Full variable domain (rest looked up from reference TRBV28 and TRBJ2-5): DVKVTQSSRYLVKRTGEKVFLECVQDMDHENMFWYRQDPGLGLRLIYFSYDVKMKEKGDIPEGYSVSREKKERFSLILESASTNQTSMYLCASYDRVNTQYFGPGTRLLVL.

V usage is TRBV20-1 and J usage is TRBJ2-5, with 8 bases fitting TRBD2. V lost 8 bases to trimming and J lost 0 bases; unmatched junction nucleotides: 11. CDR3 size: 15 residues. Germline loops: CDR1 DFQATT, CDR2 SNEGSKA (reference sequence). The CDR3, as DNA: TGCAGTTCGGGGGTGGGCGGGAGGTACCAAGAGACCCAGTACTTC. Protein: CSSGVGGRYQETQYF.

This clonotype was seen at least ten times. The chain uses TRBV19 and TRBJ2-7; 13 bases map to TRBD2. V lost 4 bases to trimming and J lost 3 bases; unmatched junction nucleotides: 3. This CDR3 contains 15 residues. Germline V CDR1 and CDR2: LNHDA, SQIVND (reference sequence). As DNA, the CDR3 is TGTGCCAGTAGTACCGGGACTAGCGGGATCTACGAGCAGTACTTC. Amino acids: CASSTGTSGIYEQYF. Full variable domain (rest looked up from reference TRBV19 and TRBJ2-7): DGGITQSPKYLFRKEGQNVTLSCEQNLNHDAMYWYRQDPGQGLRLIYYSQIVNDFQKGDIAEGYSVSREKKESFPLTVTSAQKNPTAFYLCASSTGTSGIYEQYFGPGTRLTVT.

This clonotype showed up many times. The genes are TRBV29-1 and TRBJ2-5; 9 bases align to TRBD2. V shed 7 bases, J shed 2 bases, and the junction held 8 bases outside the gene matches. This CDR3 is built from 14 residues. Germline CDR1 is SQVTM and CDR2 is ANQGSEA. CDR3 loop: CSAGSSGEQETQYF. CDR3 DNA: TGCAGCGCCGGATCTAGCGGGGAGCAAGAGACCCAGTACTTC.

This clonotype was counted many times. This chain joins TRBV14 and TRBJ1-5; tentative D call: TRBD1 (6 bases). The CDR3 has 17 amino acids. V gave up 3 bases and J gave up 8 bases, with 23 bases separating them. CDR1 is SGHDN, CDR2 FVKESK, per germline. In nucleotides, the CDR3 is TGTGCCAGCAGCCACTTTAGTTACAGGGAAAAAGTGGAGCCCCAGCATTTT. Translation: CASSHFSYREKVEPQHF.